These 7 T cell receptor beta chains share one sample of origin, sequenced in a study of vaccination effects on CD4 cells after COVID-19. Using viral peptide pools, the ViraFEST assay grew out antigen-specific CD4+ T cells prior to sequencing. Following 10 days of culture, CD4+ T cells were isolated. Nobody among the vaccine recipients had prior SARS-CoV-2 infection (nucleocapsid antibodies were negative). The protocol was immunoSEQ multiplex PCR, while the TCRdb copy is restricted to in-frame clones and leaves out a portion. The sample consists of 67,000 or so clones, over 65% of them appearing once. Which antigens these TCRs recognize remains unknown. This specimen consisted of CD4+ T cells from PBMCs cultured with HCoV-OC43 spike peptides, obtained before COVID-19 vaccination. Subset indicated: HCoV-OC43 spike overlapping peptide pool stimulation. The source is a human donor who received a COVID-19 vaccine.

CDR3 bases: TGTGCCAGCAGATCGACTAGCCCGTACAATGAGCAGTTCTTC. As protein: CASRSTSPYNEQFF. The genes are TRBV7-2 and TRBJ2-1; 7 bases are shared with TRBD2. CDR3 size: 14 residues. The germline V gene has CDR1 SGHTA and CDR2 FQGNSA. Unmatched junction bases numbered 6, after V lost 6 bases and J lost 4 bases. The full variable domain, rest sourced from reference TRBV7-2 and TRBJ2-1, is GAGVSQSPSNKVTEKGKDVELRCDPISGHTALYWYRQSLGQGLEFLIYFQGNSAPDKSGLPSDRFSAERTGGSVSTLTIQRTQQEDSAVYLCASRSTSPYNEQFFGPGTRLTVL.

This clone was detected a few times. The chain has TRBV15 and TRBJ1-2; 9 bases agree with TRBD1. This CDR3 contains 17 residues. CDR1 LNHNV and CDR2 YYDKDF come from the germline V gene (reference sequence). V shed 5 bases and J 3 bases; nucleotides not matched to a gene: 13. The CDR3 DNA sequence: TGTGCCACCAGCGGGCCGGACCGGGACAGGGAGGACTATGGCTACACCTTC. It is translated as CATSGPDRDREDYGYTF.

The V and J genes are TRBV2 and TRBJ2-5, with TRBD1 identical over 7 bases. V trimming: 6 bases; J trimming: 5 bases; junction bases outside the gene matches: 12. Germline V gene lookup returns CDR1 SNHLY and CDR2 FYNNEI. The CDR3 runs to 15 residues. The CDR3 bases are TGTGCCAGCAGCCGGGGACAGCCAGGGATGGAGACCCAGTACTTC. This codes for CASSRGQPGMETQYF.

The chain couples TRBV19 to TRBJ2-2, with D possibly being TRBD1 or TRBD2 (5 bases each). V was shortened by 5 bases and J by 1 base, with 11 bases between the two germline ends. Germline CDR1 LNHDA, CDR2 SQIVND (reference sequence). The CDR3 extends over 15 amino acids. CDR3 residues: CASSSGTVNTGELFF. Written as DNA, the CDR3 is TGTGCCAGTAGTTCCGGGACGGTGAACACCGGGGAGCTGTTTTTT. Combining the CDR3 with reference TRBV19 and TRBJ2-2 gives the whole variable domain DGGITQSPKYLFRKEGQNVTLSCEQNLNHDAMYWYRQDPGQGLRLIYYSQIVNDFQKGDIAEGYSVSREKKESFPLTVTSAQKNPTAFYLCASSSGTVNTGELFFGEGSRLTVL.

This chain links TRBV7-9 with TRBJ1-1, with D unresolved. Trimming removed 5 bases from V and 2 bases from J, with 6 bases in between. The CDR3 has 12 amino acids. Germline V lookup: CDR1 SEHNR, CDR2 FQNEAQ (reference sequence). The CDR3 sequence is CASSPINTEAFF. The CDR3 nucleotides read TGTGCCAGCAGCCCCATTAACACTGAAGCTTTCTTT.

The gene calls are TRBV13 and TRBJ2-1; 8 bases align to TRBD2. The CDR3 covers 15 residues. Germline V lookup: CDR1 PRHDT, CDR2 FYEKMQ (reference sequence). J lost 6 bases, V lost 4 bases, and 8 bases had no gene match. The CDR3 DNA sequence: TGTGCCAGCAGCTCAGCCGGGACTAGATCCAATGAGCAGTTCTTC. The encoded protein is CASSSAGTRSNEQFF. Full variable domain (remainder filled in from reference TRBV13 and TRBJ2-1): AAGVIQSPRHLIKEKRETATLKCYPIPRHDTVYWYQQGPGQDPQFLISFYEKMQSDKGSIPDRFSAQQFSDYHSELNMSSLELGDSALYFCASSSAGTRSNEQFFGPGTRLTVL.

As for this clone: Other DNA sequences within the sample encode an identical CDR3. The chain employs TRBV5-1 and TRBJ2-3, with TRBD1 identical over 7 bases. CDR3 length: 14 amino acids. The V gene end was trimmed by 0 bases and the J gene end by 4 bases; junction bases not matched to a gene: 2. Germline CDR1 is SGHRS and CDR2 is YFSETQ. The CDR3 DNA sequence: TGCGCCAGCAGCTTGGGACAGGGACCAGATACGCAGTATTTT. It encodes CASSLGQGPDTQYF.